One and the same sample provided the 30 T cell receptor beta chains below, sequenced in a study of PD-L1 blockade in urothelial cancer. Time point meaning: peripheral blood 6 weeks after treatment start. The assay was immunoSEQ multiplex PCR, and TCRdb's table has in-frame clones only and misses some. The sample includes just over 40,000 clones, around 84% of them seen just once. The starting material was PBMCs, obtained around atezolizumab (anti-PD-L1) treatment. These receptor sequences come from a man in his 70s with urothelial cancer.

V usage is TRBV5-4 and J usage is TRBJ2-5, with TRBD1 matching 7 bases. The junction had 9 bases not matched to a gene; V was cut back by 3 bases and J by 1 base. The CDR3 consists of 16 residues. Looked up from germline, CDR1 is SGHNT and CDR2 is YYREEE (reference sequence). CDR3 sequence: CASSSDGGTAQETQYF. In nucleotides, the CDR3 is TGTGCCAGCAGCTCCGACGGTGGGACAGCCCAAGAGACCCAGTACTTC.

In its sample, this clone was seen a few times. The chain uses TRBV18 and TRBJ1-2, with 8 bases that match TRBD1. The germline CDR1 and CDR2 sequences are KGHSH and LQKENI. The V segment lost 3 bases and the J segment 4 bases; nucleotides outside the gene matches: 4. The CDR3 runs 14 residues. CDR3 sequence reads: CASSPDRDAYGYTF. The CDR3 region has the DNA TGTGCCAGCTCACCGGACAGGGACGCCTATGGCTACACCTTC.

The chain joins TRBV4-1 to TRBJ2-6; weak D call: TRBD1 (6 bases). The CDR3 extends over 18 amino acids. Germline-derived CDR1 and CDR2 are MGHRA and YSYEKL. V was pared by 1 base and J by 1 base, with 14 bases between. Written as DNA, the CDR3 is TGCGCCAGCAGCCAAGGGGGCAGGGGACGGTCTGGGGCCAACGTCCTGACTTTC. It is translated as CASSQGGRGRSGANVLTF.

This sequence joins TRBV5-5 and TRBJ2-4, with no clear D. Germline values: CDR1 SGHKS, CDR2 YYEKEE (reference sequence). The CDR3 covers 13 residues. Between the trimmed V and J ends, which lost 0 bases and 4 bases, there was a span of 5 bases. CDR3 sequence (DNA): TGTGCCAGCAGCTTGGACTGGAAAAACATTCAGTACTTC. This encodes CASSLDWKNIQYF. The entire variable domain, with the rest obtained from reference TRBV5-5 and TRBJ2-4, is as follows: DAGVTQSPTHLIKTRGQQVTLRCSPISGHKSVSWYQQVLGQGPQFIFQYYEKEERGRGNFPDRFSARQFPNYSSELNVNALLLGDSALYLCASSLDWKNIQYFGAGTRLSVL.

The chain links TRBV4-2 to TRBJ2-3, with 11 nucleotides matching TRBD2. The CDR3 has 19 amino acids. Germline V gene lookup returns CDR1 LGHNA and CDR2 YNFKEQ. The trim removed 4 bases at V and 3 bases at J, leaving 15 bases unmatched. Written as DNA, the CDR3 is TGTGCCAGCAGCCCAGCCAGATCGATACTAGCGGGAGAGACAGATACGCAGTATTTT. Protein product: CASSPARSILAGETDTQYF.

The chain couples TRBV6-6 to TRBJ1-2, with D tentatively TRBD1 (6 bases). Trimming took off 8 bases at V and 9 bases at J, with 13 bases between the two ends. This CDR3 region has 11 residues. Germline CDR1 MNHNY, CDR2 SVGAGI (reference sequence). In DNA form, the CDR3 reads TGTGCCAGCGGCCTAGACAGGAGCTACACCTTC. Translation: CASGLDRSYTF.

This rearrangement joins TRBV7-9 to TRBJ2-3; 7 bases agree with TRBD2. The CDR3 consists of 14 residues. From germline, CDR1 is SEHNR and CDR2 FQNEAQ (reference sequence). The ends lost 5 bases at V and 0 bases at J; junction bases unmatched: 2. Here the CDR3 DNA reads TGTGCCAGCAGCGCTAGCGGTAGCACAGATACGCAGTATTTT. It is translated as CASSASGSTDTQYF.

CDR3 region: CASSSSGIAYEQYF. The CDR3 coding sequence is TGCGCCAGCAGCTCCTCGGGGATCGCCTACGAGCAGTACTTC. The rearrangement uses TRBV5-1 and TRBJ2-7, with D possibly being TRBD2 (5 bases). CDR3 size: 14 residues. Trimming pared 3 bases from V and 2 bases from J, leaving 12 bases between. CDR1 and CDR2 from the germline V gene are SGHRS and YFSETQ.

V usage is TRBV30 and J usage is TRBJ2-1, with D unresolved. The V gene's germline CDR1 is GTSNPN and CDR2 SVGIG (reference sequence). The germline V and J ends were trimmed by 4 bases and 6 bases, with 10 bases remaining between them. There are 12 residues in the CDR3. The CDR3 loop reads CAWKHSGNEQFF. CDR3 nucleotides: TGTGCCTGGAAGCACTCGGGCAATGAGCAGTTCTTC. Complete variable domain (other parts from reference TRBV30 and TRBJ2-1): SQTIHQWPATLVQPVGSPLSLECTVEGTSNPNLYWYRQAAGRGLQLLFYSVGIGQISSEVPQNLSASRPQDRQFILSSKKLLLSDSGFYLCAWKHSGNEQFFGPGTRLTVL.

The CDR3 region is CASSVAGGFKGNEQFF. The CDR3, as DNA: TGTGCCAGCAGTGTTGCGGGAGGGTTCAAGGGCAATGAGCAGTTCTTC. The gene calls are TRBV6-1 and TRBJ2-1, with 9 bases fitting TRBD2. Germline V CDR1 and CDR2: MNHNS, SASEGT. V trimming: 4 bases; J trimming: 6 bases; junction bases outside the gene matches: 10. The length of the CDR3 is 16 residues.

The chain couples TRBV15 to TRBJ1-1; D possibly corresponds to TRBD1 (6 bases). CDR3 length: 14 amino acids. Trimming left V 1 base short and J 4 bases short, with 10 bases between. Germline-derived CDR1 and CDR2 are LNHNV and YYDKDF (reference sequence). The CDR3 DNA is TGTGCCACCAGCAGAGTAGCCAGGGGCACTGAAGCTTTCTTT. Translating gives CATSRVARGTEAFF.

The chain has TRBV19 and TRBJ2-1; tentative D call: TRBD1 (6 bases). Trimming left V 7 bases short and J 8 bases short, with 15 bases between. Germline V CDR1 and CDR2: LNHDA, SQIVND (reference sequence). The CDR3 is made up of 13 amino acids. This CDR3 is CASNQGHLDEQFF. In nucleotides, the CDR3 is TGTGCCAGTAACCAGGGGCATTTGGATGAGCAGTTCTTC. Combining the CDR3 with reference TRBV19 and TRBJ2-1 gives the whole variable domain DGGITQSPKYLFRKEGQNVTLSCEQNLNHDAMYWYRQDPGQGLRLIYYSQIVNDFQKGDIAEGYSVSREKKESFPLTVTSAQKNPTAFYLCASNQGHLDEQFFGPGTRLTVL.

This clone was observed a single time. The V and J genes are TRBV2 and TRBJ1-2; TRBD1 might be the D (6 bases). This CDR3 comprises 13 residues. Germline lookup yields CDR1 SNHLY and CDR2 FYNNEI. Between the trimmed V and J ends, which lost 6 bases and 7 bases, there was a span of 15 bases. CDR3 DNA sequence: TGTGCCAGCAGGGTCGGGCCACAGGGTGGCTACACCTTC. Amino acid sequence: CASRVGPQGGYTF.

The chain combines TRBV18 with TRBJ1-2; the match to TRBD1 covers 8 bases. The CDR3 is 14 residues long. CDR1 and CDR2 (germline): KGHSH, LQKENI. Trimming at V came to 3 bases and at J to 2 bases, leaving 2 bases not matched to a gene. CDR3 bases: TGTGCCAGCTCACCCGGGACAGGAAACTATGGCTACACCTTC. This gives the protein CASSPGTGNYGYTF.

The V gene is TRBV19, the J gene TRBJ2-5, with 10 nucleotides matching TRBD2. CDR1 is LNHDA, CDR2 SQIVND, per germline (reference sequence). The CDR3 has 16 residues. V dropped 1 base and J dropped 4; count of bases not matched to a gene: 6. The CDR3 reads CASSIGGASGRETQYF. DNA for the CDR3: TGTGCCAGTAGTATAGGAGGGGCTAGCGGGAGAGAGACCCAGTACTTC.

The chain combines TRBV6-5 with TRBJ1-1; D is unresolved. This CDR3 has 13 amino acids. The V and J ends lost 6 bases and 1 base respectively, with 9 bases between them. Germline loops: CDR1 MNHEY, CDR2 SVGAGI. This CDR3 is CASSPQQNTEAFF. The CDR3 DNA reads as TGTGCCAGCAGCCCACAACAGAACACTGAAGCTTTCTTT.

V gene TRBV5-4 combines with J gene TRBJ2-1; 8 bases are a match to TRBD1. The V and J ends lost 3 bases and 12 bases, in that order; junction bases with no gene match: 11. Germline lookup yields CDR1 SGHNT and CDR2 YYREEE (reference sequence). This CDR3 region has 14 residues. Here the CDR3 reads CASSSATGARAQFF. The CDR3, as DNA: TGTGCCAGCAGCTCAGCGACAGGGGCCAGGGCGCAGTTCTTC.

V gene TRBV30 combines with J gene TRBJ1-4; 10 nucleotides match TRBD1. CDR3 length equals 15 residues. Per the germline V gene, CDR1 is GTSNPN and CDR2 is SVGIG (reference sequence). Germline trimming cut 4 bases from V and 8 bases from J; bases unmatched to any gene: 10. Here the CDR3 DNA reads TGTGCCTGGATCCCCGGGACAGGGGTGAGGGAAAAACTGTTTTTT. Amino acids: CAWIPGTGVREKLFF.

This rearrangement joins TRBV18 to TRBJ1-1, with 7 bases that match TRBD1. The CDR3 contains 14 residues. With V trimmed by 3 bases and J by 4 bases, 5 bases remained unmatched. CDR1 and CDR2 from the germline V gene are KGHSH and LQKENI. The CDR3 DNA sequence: TGTGCCAGCTCACCCTGGACAGGAGTCACTGAAGCTTTCTTT. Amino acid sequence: CASSPWTGVTEAFF.

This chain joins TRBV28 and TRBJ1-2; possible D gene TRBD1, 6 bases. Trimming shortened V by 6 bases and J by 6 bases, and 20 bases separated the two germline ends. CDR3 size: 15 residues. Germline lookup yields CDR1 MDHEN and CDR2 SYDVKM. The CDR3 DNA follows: TGTGCCAGCAGCCTTACCGTCAGGGGCGGCGATGGCTACACCTTC. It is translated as CASSLTVRGGDGYTF.

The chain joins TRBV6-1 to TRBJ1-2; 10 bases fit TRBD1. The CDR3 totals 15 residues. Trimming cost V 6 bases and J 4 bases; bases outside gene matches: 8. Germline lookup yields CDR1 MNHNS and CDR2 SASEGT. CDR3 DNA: TGTGCCAGCAGCACCGGGACAGGGGTCGGCTATGGCTACACCTTC. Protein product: CASSTGTGVGYGYTF.

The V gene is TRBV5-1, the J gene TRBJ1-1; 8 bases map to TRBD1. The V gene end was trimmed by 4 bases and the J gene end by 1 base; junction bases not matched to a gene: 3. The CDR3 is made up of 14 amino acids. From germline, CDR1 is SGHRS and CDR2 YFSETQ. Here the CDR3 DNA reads TGCGCCAGCAGCACGGGACAGGAGAACACTGAAGCTTTCTTT. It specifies CASSTGQENTEAFF.

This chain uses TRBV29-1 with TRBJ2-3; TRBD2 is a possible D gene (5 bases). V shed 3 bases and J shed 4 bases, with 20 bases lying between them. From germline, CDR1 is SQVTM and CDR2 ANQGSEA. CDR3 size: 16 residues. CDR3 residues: CSVERALLRRPDTQYF. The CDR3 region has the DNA TGCAGCGTTGAGCGGGCACTCCTTAGGCGTCCAGATACGCAGTATTTT.

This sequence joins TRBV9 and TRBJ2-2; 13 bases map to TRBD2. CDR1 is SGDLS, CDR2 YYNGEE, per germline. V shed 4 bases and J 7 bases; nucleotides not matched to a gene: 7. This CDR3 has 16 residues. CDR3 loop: CASSPRTSGRNGELFF. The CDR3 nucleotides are TGTGCCAGCAGCCCCCGGACTAGCGGGAGAAACGGGGAGCTGTTTTTT.

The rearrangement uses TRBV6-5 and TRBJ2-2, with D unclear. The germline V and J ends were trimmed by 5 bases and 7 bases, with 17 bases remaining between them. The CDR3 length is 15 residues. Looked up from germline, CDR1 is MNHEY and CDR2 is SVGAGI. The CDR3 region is CASSRSPGRGGELFF. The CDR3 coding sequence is TGTGCCAGCAGTCGTAGCCCTGGTCGCGGCGGGGAGCTGTTTTTT.

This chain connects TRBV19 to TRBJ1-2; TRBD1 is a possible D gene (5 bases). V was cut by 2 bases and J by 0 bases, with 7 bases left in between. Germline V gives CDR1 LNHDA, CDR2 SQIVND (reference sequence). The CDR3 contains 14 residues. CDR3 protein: CASSISGTNYGYTF. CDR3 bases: TGTGCCAGTAGTATATCAGGGACTAACTATGGCTACACCTTC.

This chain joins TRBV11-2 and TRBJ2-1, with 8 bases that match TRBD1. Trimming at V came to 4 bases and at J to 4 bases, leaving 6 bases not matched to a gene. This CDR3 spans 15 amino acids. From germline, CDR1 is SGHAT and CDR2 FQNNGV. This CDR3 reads CASSSGDRQYNEQFF. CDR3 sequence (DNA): TGTGCCAGCAGCTCTGGGGACAGGCAATACAATGAGCAGTTCTTC.

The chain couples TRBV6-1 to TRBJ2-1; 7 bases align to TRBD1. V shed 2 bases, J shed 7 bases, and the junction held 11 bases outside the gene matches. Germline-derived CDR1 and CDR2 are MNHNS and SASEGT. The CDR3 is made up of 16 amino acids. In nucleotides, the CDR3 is TGTGCCAGCAGTGAACCGGGACAGCCAAGCAAGAATGAGCAGTTCTTC. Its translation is CASSEPGQPSKNEQFF.

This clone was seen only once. DNA for the CDR3: TGTGCCAGCAGTTTGGCAGGTACCACTTTTGGCTACACCTTC. It encodes CASSLAGTTFGYTF. The chain links TRBV28 to TRBJ1-2; D gene uncertain. CDR3 length: 14 amino acids. Germline values: CDR1 MDHEN, CDR2 SYDVKM. The V end was cut by 3 bases, the J end by 7 bases, with 15 bases between.

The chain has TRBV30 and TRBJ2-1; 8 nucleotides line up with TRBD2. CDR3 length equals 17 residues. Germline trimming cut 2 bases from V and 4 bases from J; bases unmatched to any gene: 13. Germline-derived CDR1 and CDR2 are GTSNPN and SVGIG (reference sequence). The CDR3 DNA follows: TGTGCCTGGAGTTGGGAAGGGGCGGGAGGAGGTTACAATGAGCAGTTCTTC. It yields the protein CAWSWEGAGGGYNEQFF.